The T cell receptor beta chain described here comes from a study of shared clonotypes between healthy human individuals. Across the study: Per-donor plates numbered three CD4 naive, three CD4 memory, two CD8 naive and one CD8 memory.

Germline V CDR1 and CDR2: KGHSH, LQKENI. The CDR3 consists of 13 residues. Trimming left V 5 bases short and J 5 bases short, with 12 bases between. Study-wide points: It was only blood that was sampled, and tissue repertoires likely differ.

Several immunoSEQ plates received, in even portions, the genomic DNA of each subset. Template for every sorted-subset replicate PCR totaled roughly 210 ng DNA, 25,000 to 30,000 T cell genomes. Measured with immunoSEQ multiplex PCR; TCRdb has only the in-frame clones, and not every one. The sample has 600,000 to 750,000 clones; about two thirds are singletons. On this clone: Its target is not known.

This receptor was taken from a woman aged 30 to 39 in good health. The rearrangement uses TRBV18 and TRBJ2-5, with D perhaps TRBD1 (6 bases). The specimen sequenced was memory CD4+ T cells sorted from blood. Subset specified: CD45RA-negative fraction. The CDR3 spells CASSTGQRETQYF. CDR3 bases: TGTGCCAGCTCAACCGGACAGAGGGAGACCCAGTACTTC.